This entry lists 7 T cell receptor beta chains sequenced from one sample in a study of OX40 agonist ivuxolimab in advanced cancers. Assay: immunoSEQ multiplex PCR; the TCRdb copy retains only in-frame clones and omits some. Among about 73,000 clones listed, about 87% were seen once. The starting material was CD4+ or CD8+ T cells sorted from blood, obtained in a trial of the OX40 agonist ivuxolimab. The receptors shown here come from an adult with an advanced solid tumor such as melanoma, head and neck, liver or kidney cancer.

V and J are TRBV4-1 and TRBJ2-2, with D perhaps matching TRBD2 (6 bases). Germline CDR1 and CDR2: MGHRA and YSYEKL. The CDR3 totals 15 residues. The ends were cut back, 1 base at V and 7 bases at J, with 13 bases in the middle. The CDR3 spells CASSQGAGGIGELFF. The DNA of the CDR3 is TGCGCCAGCAGCCAAGGGGCAGGCGGGATCGGGGAGCTGTTTTTT.

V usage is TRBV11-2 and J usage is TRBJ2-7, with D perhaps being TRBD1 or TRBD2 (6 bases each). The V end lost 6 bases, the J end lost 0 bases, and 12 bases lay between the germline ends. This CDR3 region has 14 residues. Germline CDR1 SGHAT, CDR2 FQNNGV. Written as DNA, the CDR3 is TGTGCCAGCAGGACAGGACTAAGCTCCTACGAGCAGTACTTC. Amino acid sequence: CASRTGLSSYEQYF.

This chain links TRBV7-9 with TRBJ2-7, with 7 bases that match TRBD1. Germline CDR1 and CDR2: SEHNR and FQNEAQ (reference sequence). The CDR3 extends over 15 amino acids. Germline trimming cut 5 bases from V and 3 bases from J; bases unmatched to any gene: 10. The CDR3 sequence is CASSPLNRGNYEQYF. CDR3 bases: TGTGCCAGCAGCCCGTTAAACAGGGGAAACTACGAGCAGTACTTC.

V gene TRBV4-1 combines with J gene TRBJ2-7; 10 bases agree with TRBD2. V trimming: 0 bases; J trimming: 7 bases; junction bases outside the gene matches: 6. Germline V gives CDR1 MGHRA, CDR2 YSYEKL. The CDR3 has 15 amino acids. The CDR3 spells CASSQEASGSREQYF. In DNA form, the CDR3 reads TGCGCCAGCAGCCAAGAGGCTAGCGGGAGTCGGGAGCAGTACTTC.

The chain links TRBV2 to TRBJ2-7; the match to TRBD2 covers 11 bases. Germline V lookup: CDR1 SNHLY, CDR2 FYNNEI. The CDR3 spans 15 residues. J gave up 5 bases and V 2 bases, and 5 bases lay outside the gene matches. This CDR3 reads CASSEILAGGNEQYF. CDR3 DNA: TGTGCCAGCAGTGAAATCCTAGCGGGGGGCAACGAGCAGTACTTC.

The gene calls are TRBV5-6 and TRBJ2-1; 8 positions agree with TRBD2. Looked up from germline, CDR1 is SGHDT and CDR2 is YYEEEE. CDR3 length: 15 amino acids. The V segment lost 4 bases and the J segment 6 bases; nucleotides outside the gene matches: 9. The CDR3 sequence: CASSLPGTRGNEQFF. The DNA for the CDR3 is TGTGCCAGCAGCCTACCCGGGACTAGAGGCAATGAGCAGTTCTTC.

The DNA for the CDR3 is TGTGCCAGCAGTCCTGTCGGTTGGGAGACCCAGTACTTC. Amino acids: CASSPVGWETQYF. This chain links TRBV25-1 with TRBJ2-5; D is uncertain. The V gene lost 5 bases and the J gene lost 5 bases, with 12 bases spanning the gap. The V gene's germline CDR1 is MGHDK and CDR2 SYGVNS. This CDR3 has 13 amino acids. Based on the CDR3 plus reference TRBV25-1 and TRBJ2-5, the full variable domain is EADIYQTPRYLVIGTGKKITLECSQTMGHDKMYWYQQDPGMELHLIHYSYGVNSTEKGDLSSESTVSRIRTEHFPLTLESARPSHTSQYLCASSPVGWETQYFGPGTRLLVL.